Shown below are 29 T cell receptor beta chains from a single sample sequenced in a study of technical replicates of blood from a few donors. Using immunoSEQ multiplex PCR, the repertoire was profiled, and TCRdb retains in-frame clones only, with some absent. Of around 93,000 clones listed, less than 95% are singletons. Sequencing was performed on T cells isolated from PBMCs. The receptors stem from a human donor in good health.

This clone was counted between two and nine times. This chain joins TRBV27 and TRBJ1-5; 7 nucleotides line up with TRBD1. CDR1 is MNHEY and CDR2 is SMNVEV in the germline V gene (reference sequence). This CDR3 has 14 residues. The J segment lost 6 bases and the V segment lost 8 bases, leaving 10 bases of the junction unmatched. CDR3 loop: CASSPTGLGQPQHF. The CDR3 DNA sequence: TGTGCCAGCTCTCCGACAGGGTTAGGTCAGCCCCAGCATTTT.

The V call is TRBV4-3, the J call TRBJ1-1; weak D call: TRBD1 (6 bases). CDR1 LGHNA and CDR2 YSLEER come from the germline V gene. V was clipped by 4 bases and J by 3 bases, with 9 bases between them. The CDR3 is made up of 13 amino acids. For the CDR3, the DNA is TGCGCCAGCAGCCGTCAGGGGCACACTGAAGCTTTCTTT. This translates into CASSRQGHTEAFF.

J is TRBJ1-2 and V is TRBV28; D perhaps matches TRBD1 (6 bases). The length of the CDR3 is 15 residues. V was clipped by 2 bases and J by 6 bases, with 16 bases between them. Germline loops: CDR1 MDHEN, CDR2 SYDVKM. The CDR3 spells CASSLDTGLRNGYTF. In nucleotides, the CDR3 is TGTGCCAGCAGTTTAGATACAGGGTTAAGAAATGGCTACACCTTC.

The genes are TRBV30 and TRBJ1-2; TRBD1 might be the D (5 bases). V lost 4 bases, J lost 6 bases, and 24 bases lay in between. Germline CDR1 GTSNPN, CDR2 SVGIG (reference sequence). CDR3 length: 16 amino acids. The CDR3 DNA is TGTGCCTGGATCGGATACGTATCAGGGAGGTCGGATGGCTACACCTTC. This translates into CAWIGYVSGRSDGYTF.

For this clone: Because it lacks the conserved phenylalanine or tryptophan at the end, this CDR3 is likely a read error. The CDR3 spells CASRVEGYGYTL. Here the CDR3 DNA reads TGTGCCAGCCGGGTGGAAGGCTATGGCTACACCCTC. The rearrangement joins TRBV2 to TRBJ1-2, with D unclear. The CDR3 totals 12 residues. The V end was cut by 8 bases, the J end by 4 bases, with 11 bases between. Germline V gives CDR1 SNHLY, CDR2 FYNNEI.

The rearrangement uses TRBV5-1 and TRBJ2-7; no clear D gene. The CDR3 has 13 amino acids. The germline V gene has CDR1 SGHRS and CDR2 YFSETQ. Trimming pared 0 bases from V and 0 bases from J, leaving 4 bases between. The CDR3 loop is CASSLGASYEQYF. CDR3 sequence (DNA): TGCGCCAGCAGCTTGGGGGCCTCCTACGAGCAGTACTTC.

This clone was recorded once. The gene calls are TRBV30 and TRBJ2-7; 8 nucleotides agree with TRBD2. The germline V gene encodes CDR1 GTSNPN and CDR2 SVGIG (reference sequence). The CDR3 runs 14 residues. Trimming removed 4 bases from V and 5 bases from J; junction bases left unmatched: 10. The CDR3, as DNA: TGTGCCTGGAAGGGCTGGCGGGAGGCCCACGAGCAGTACTTC. It encodes CAWKGWREAHEQYF. The full variable domain, in which reference TRBV30 and TRBJ2-7 provide the parts outside the CDR3, is SQTIHQWPATLVQPVGSPLSLECTVEGTSNPNLYWYRQAAGRGLQLLFYSVGIGQISSEVPQNLSASRPQDRQFILSSKKLLLSDSGFYLCAWKGWREAHEQYFGPGTRLTVT.

This chain links TRBV27 with TRBJ2-1; the match to TRBD2 covers 7 bases. Trimming at V came to 10 bases and at J to 8 bases, leaving 17 bases not matched to a gene. Germline V gene lookup returns CDR1 MNHEY and CDR2 SMNVEV (reference sequence). This CDR3 is built from 15 residues. The CDR3 spells CATGRSRTSEHEQFF. The CDR3, as DNA: TGTGCCACCGGCCGCTCGCGTACTAGCGAGCATGAGCAGTTCTTC.

The chain is built from TRBV10-3 and TRBJ2-5, with 8 bases fitting TRBD1. Trimming cost V 8 bases and J 4 bases; bases outside gene matches: 6. From germline, CDR1 is ENHRY and CDR2 SYGVKD. This CDR3 comprises 13 residues. DNA of the CDR3: TGTGCCATCGGGCAGGGGGCCTCAGAGACCCAGTACTTC. Translation gives CAIGQGASETQYF.

CDR3 nucleotide sequence: TGTGCCTGGAGCGGAAAGCGGGACTCCTACAATGAGCAGTTCTTC. Encoded protein: CAWSGKRDSYNEQFF. The chain links TRBV30 to TRBJ2-1; 7 bases align to TRBD2. The CDR3 runs 15 residues. Per the germline V gene, CDR1 is GTSNPN and CDR2 is SVGIG (reference sequence). After removal of 3 bases from V and 0 bases from J, the junction contained 5 bases not matched to a gene.

This chain connects TRBV5-1 to TRBJ1-2; D is undetermined. The CDR3 extends over 14 amino acids. Trimming cost V 0 bases and J 4 bases, with 10 bases left between them. Germline values: CDR1 SGHRS, CDR2 YFSETQ. The CDR3 spells CASSLGVLTYGYTF. The CDR3 DNA is TGCGCCAGCAGCTTGGGCGTCCTTACCTATGGCTACACCTTC. The complete variable domain, with remaining parts taken from reference TRBV5-1 and TRBJ1-2, reads KAGVTQTPRYLIKTRGQQVTLSCSPISGHRSVSWYQQTPGQGLQFLFEYFSETQRNKGNFPGRFSGRQFSNSRSEMNVSTLELGDSALYLCASSLGVLTYGYTFGSGTRLTVV.

Turning to this clone: This same CDR3 is encoded by further DNA sequences in the sample. The chain uses TRBV27 and TRBJ1-5, with a possible D match to TRBD1 (6 bases). The CDR3 totals 13 residues. Germline assignment: CDR1 MNHEY and CDR2 SMNVEV (reference sequence). Trimming pared 6 bases from V and 7 bases from J, leaving 13 bases between. DNA of the CDR3: TGTGCCAGCAGCCTAGGGGGGGGCCAGCCCCAGCATTTT. This translates into CASSLGGGQPQHF.

V is TRBV7-3 and J is TRBJ2-2; D ambiguous. The CDR3 totals 14 residues. Germline V CDR1 and CDR2: SGHTA, FQGTGA. Trimming pared 5 bases from V and 3 bases from J, leaving 10 bases between. This CDR3 is CASSAHRDTGELFF. CDR3 DNA sequence: TGTGCCAGCAGCGCGCACAGAGACACCGGGGAGCTGTTTTTT.

Remarks on this clone: The sample holds other DNA sequences that translate to the same CDR3. The V and J genes are TRBV9 and TRBJ2-3, with D unclear. Germline CDR1 and CDR2: SGDLS and YYNGEE. The CDR3 covers 15 residues. V was shortened by 0 bases and J by 0 bases, with 8 bases between the two germline ends. DNA of the CDR3: TGTGCCAGCAGCGTAGATGGCAGTAGCACAGATACGCAGTATTTT. It encodes CASSVDGSSTDTQYF.

The CDR3 bases are TGTGCCAGCAGCTTACTAGGGGAAAACACTGAAGCTTTCTTT. It specifies CASSLLGENTEAFF. The chain carries TRBV11-3 and TRBJ1-1, with D perhaps TRBD1 (5 bases). The V gene's germline CDR1 is SGHNT and CDR2 YENEEA. The CDR3 consists of 14 residues. V dropped 2 bases and J dropped 2 bases, with 9 bases sitting between them.

This chain links TRBV5-4 with TRBJ2-1; TRBD1 matches 7 bases. CDR1 is SGHNT and CDR2 is YYREEE in the germline V gene (reference sequence). The trim removed 4 bases at V and 9 bases at J, leaving 4 bases unmatched. The CDR3 length is 12 residues. CDR3 region: CASSVDRFEQFF. DNA of the CDR3: TGTGCCAGCAGCGTGGACAGGTTTGAGCAGTTCTTC.

This chain links TRBV10-1 with TRBJ2-2; tentatively, D is TRBD2 (6 bases). Germline V gene lookup returns CDR1 WNHNN and CDR2 SYGVQD (reference sequence). The length of the CDR3 is 15 residues. V lost 8 bases to trimming and J lost 3 bases, with 16 bases between them. DNA of the CDR3: TGCGCCAGCGGGGGAGGATTAACGTACACCGGGGAGCTGTTTTTT. Translation: CASGGGLTYTGELFF.

This clone was picked up one time. The chain couples TRBV4-3 to TRBJ1-1; weak D call: TRBD1 (6 bases). V lost 0 bases, J lost 1 base, and 9 bases lay in between. The germline V gene encodes CDR1 LGHNA and CDR2 YSLEER. This CDR3 has 15 residues. CDR3 residues: CASSQDWGPNTEAFF. Here the CDR3 DNA reads TGCGCCAGCAGCCAAGATTGGGGGCCGAACACTGAAGCTTTCTTT.

V and J are TRBV7-2 and TRBJ1-1, with 7 bases matching TRBD1. The CDR3 is 14 amino acids. CDR1 SGHTA and CDR2 FQGNSA come from the germline V gene. J was trimmed by 7 bases and V by 5 bases; bases with no gene match: 10. The CDR3: CASSTLQGRSEAFF. The DNA for the CDR3 is TGTGCCAGCAGCACCTTACAGGGGAGGAGTGAAGCTTTCTTT.

J is TRBJ1-4 and V is TRBV19; 8 bases line up with TRBD1. The trim removed 5 bases at V and 10 bases at J, leaving 6 bases unmatched. The CDR3 runs 13 residues. Germline CDR1 LNHDA, CDR2 SQIVND (reference sequence). The CDR3 loop reads CASSEDREGKLFF. DNA for the CDR3: TGTGCCAGTAGTGAGGACAGGGAAGGAAAACTGTTTTTT.

V gene TRBV19 combines with J gene TRBJ1-1; D perhaps matches TRBD1 (6 bases). CDR1 LNHDA and CDR2 SQIVND come from the germline V gene (reference sequence). Between the trimmed V and J ends, which lost 7 bases and 1 base, there was a span of 19 bases. The length of the CDR3 is 16 residues. The CDR3 DNA sequence: TGTGCCAGTACACAGGGCAGGGTACTTTGGAACACTGAAGCTTTCTTT. Translation: CASTQGRVLWNTEAFF.

The V and J genes are TRBV7-3 and TRBJ1-1; TRBD1 matches 7 bases. The length of the CDR3 is 13 residues. Germline assignment: CDR1 SGHTA and CDR2 FQGTGA. The J segment lost 8 bases and the V segment lost 5 bases, leaving 8 bases of the junction unmatched. CDR3 DNA: TGTGCCAGCAGCCCCCCCGGGACAGTAGAAGCTTTCTTT. Residues: CASSPPGTVEAFF.

This chain links TRBV2 with TRBJ1-5, with no clear D. V was shortened by 0 bases and J by 4 bases, with 13 bases between the two germline ends. CDR1 and CDR2 (germline): SNHLY, FYNNEI. The CDR3 consists of 16 residues. The CDR3 here is CASSEAQKQPNQPQHF. CDR3 DNA sequence: TGTGCCAGCAGTGAAGCGCAAAAACAGCCAAATCAGCCCCAGCATTTT.

Only one count was recorded for this clone. The sample contains more than one DNA sequence encoding this CDR3. The gene calls are TRBV6-5 and TRBJ2-1; the D gene is possibly TRBD1 (5 bases). CDR3 length equals 13 residues. The germline gives CDR1 MNHEY, CDR2 SVGAGI. V lost 2 bases and J 7 bases, leaving 9 bases between the germline ends. The CDR3 sequence: CASSYQGYNEQFF. DNA for the CDR3: TGTGCCAGCAGTTACCAGGGATATAATGAGCAGTTCTTC.

J is TRBJ2-7 and V is TRBV27; 8 bases align to TRBD2. Germline V CDR1 and CDR2: MNHEY, SMNVEV (reference sequence). The CDR3 has 14 residues. V lost 4 bases, J lost 6 bases, and 8 bases stayed unmatched. DNA for the CDR3: TGTGCCAGCAGTTATGGGCGGGAGGCTAGCGAGCAGTACTTC. This codes for CASSYGREASEQYF.

Only one count was recorded for this clone. The CDR3 DNA reads TGTGCCAGCATGATCGGGAGCGATGAGCAGTTCTTC. Translating it yields CASMIGSDEQFF. V usage is TRBV9 and J usage is TRBJ2-1; tentatively, D is TRBD2 (6 bases). Trimming cost V 6 bases and J 8 bases, with 12 bases left between them. This CDR3 contains 12 residues. The germline gives CDR1 SGDLS, CDR2 YYNGEE.

This chain connects TRBV28 to TRBJ2-3; 10 bases line up with TRBD1. Per the germline V gene, CDR1 is MDHEN and CDR2 is SYDVKM. CDR3 size: 20 residues. After removal of 5 bases from V and 4 bases from J, the junction contained 21 bases not matched to a gene. The DNA for the CDR3 is TGTGCCAGCAGTCAGCCCGGGACAGGGGTATGGAGGGAGACTTCAGATACGCAGTATTTT. This encodes CASSQPGTGVWRETSDTQYF.

The chain recombines TRBV2 with TRBJ1-5; D may be TRBD1 (5 bases). Per germline, CDR1 SNHLY and CDR2 FYNNEI. Trimming shortened V by 9 bases and J by 3 bases, and 12 bases separated the two germline ends. This CDR3 has 13 amino acids. CDR3 loop: CASDGGINQPQHF. In DNA, the CDR3 is TGTGCCAGTGATGGGGGGATCAATCAGCCCCAGCATTTT.

The V call is TRBV18, the J call TRBJ1-1; 8 nucleotides agree with TRBD1. CDR1 and CDR2 from the germline V gene are KGHSH and LQKENI. The length of the CDR3 is 14 residues. Germline trimming cut 5 bases from V and 4 bases from J; bases unmatched to any gene: 6. In DNA form, the CDR3 reads TGTGCCAGCTCATCAATCGGGACAGGCACTGAAGCTTTCTTT. It is translated as CASSSIGTGTEAFF.